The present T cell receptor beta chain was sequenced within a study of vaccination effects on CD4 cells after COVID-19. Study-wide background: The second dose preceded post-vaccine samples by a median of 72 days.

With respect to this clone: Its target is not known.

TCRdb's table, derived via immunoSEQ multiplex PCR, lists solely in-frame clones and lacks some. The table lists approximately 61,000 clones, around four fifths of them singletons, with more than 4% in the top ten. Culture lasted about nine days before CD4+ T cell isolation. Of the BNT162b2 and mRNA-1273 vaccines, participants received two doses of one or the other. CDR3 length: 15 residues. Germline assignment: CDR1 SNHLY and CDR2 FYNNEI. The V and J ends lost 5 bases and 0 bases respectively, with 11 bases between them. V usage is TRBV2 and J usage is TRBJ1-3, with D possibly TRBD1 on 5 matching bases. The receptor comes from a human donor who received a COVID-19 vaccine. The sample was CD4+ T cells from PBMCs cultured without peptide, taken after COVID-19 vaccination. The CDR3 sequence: CASSYTGTSGNTIYF. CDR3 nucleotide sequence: TGTGCCAGCAGTTACACCGGGACCTCTGGAAACACCATATATTTT.